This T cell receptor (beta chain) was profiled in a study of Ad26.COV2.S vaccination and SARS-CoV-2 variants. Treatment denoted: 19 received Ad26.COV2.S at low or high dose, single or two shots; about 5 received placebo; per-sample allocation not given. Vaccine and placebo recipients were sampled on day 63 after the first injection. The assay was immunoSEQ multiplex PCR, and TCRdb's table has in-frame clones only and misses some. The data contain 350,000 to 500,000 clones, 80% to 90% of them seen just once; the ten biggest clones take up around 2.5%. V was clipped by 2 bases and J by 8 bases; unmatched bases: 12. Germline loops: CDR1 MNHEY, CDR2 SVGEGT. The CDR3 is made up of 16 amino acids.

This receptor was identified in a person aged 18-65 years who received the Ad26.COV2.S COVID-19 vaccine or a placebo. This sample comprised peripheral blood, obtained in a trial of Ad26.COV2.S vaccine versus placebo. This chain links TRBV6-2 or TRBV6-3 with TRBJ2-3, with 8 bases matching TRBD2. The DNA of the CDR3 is TGTGCCAGCAGTTACCCCCGGGGGGGGTTTGTGGTTACGCAGTATTTT. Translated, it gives CASSYPRGGFVVTQYF.